The 20 T cell receptor beta chains below were found in one sample sequenced in a study of cytomegalovirus exposure and HLA in healthy donors. The PCR was carried out with 60 Vbeta primers and 13 Jbeta primers. Sequencing was performed with immunoSEQ multiplex PCR; in TCRdb, only in-frame clones are kept and a portion is missing. The sample has 130,000 or so clones, 70% to 80% seen once. Specimen: PBMCs. The receptors here all came from a woman aged 55-70 years in good health and CMV-seronegative.

V and J are TRBV4-1 and TRBJ1-2, with 8 positions matching TRBD1. The germline V gene has CDR1 MGHRA and CDR2 YSYEKL. The CDR3 contains 16 residues. The V and J ends lost 0 bases and 7 bases, in that order; junction bases with no gene match: 10. CDR3 region: CASSQDAAGGVFGYTF. In DNA, the CDR3 is TGCGCCAGCAGCCAAGATGCGGCAGGGGGCGTGTTTGGCTACACCTTC.

This clone was found a few times. The chain employs TRBV19 and TRBJ1-1; a possible D gene is TRBD1 (6 bases). Trimming left V 4 bases short and J 8 bases short, with 26 bases between. Germline values: CDR1 LNHDA, CDR2 SQIVND (reference sequence). This CDR3 region has 17 residues. CDR3 protein: CASSTRWPNAPRGEAFF. CDR3 DNA: TGTGCCAGTAGTACGCGGTGGCCCAACGCCCCAAGGGGGGAAGCTTTCTTT. Complete variable domain (other parts from reference TRBV19 and TRBJ1-1): DGGITQSPKYLFRKEGQNVTLSCEQNLNHDAMYWYRQDPGQGLRLIYYSQIVNDFQKGDIAEGYSVSREKKESFPLTVTSAQKNPTAFYLCASSTRWPNAPRGEAFFGQGTRLTVV.

The CDR3 bases are TGTGCCAGCAGCTTAGTTGCTAGCGGGGGGAGCACAGATACGCAGTATTTT. This sequence encodes CASSLVASGGSTDTQYF. The chain combines TRBV7-6 with TRBJ2-3; 11 bases map to TRBD2. In germline, CDR1 is SGHVS, CDR2 FNYEAQ. J was trimmed by 0 bases and V by 1 base; bases with no gene match: 3. The CDR3 runs 17 residues.

The sample holds a few counts of this clone. The chain couples TRBV6-5 to TRBJ2-6, with D perhaps TRBD1 (5 bases). This CDR3 comprises 14 residues. The germline gives CDR1 MNHEY, CDR2 SVGAGI. Trimming removed 6 bases at V and 4 bases at J, with 10 bases between. The CDR3 coding sequence is TGTGCCAGCAGCCAGGGTTCCGGGGCCAACGTCCTGACTTTC. Translation: CASSQGSGANVLTF.

This clone was counted only a few times. This sequence joins TRBV4-2 and TRBJ2-7; 7 bases are a match to TRBD2. Germline CDR1 reads LGHNA; CDR2 reads YNFKEQ. The CDR3 is 18 amino acids. The ends lost 1 base at V and 2 bases at J; junction bases unmatched: 14. The CDR3 DNA follows: TGTGCCAGCAGCCAAGGGGCTAGCGGAAATGGGGCTACCTACGAGCAGTACTTC. Its translation is CASSQGASGNGATYEQYF.

The genes are TRBV5-6 and TRBJ1-5, with D maybe TRBD1 (5 bases). CDR1 is SGHDT, CDR2 YYEEEE, per germline. Deletions cut 4 bases from V and 4 bases from J, with 15 bases between. The CDR3 is made up of 15 amino acids. CDR3 sequence: CASSVIAGPNQPQHF. In nucleotides, the CDR3 is TGTGCCAGCAGCGTCATAGCGGGGCCTAATCAGCCCCAGCATTTT.

The J gene is TRBJ1-6, the V gene TRBV23-1, with D unclear. TRBV23-1 is an ORF, with its function uncertain. V was trimmed by 4 bases and J by 9 bases, leaving 4 bases between them. The CDR3 has 11 residues. Written as DNA, the CDR3 is TGCGCCAGCAGTCGCGGTTCACCCCTCCACTTT. Translated, it gives CASSRGSPLHF.

The chain combines TRBV7-9 with TRBJ1-4; D ambiguous. The germline V and J ends were trimmed by 5 bases and 7 bases, with 11 bases remaining between them. The CDR3 runs to 13 residues. Per germline, CDR1 SEHNR and CDR2 FQNEAQ (reference sequence). The CDR3 protein is CASSLGGGEKLFF. The CDR3 DNA sequence: TGTGCCAGCAGCCTAGGTGGAGGTGAAAAACTGTTTTTT.

There are a few counts of this clone. The chain has TRBV27 and TRBJ1-5, with a possible D match to TRBD1 (5 bases). The CDR3 spans 15 residues. Trimming shortened V by 2 bases and J by 5 bases, and 13 bases separated the two germline ends. Germline V gene lookup returns CDR1 MNHEY and CDR2 SMNVEV (reference sequence). CDR3 nucleotide sequence: TGTGCCAGCAGTTTAGATGGAACGACAGATCAGCCCCAGCATTTT. This gives the protein CASSLDGTTDQPQHF.

The chain recombines TRBV27 with TRBJ1-2; 9 nucleotides agree with TRBD1. CDR3 length equals 15 residues. The V segment lost 5 bases and the J segment 8 bases; nucleotides outside the gene matches: 12. The germline V gene has CDR1 MNHEY and CDR2 SMNVEV (reference sequence). The CDR3 spells CASSPNRGRLEGYTF. The CDR3 bases are TGTGCCAGCAGTCCGAACAGGGGGCGCCTCGAGGGCTACACCTTC.

The CDR3 protein is CASSPNTDSMNTEAFF. The DNA of the CDR3 is TGTGCCAGCTCACCGAACACGGACAGCATGAACACTGAAGCTTTCTTT. The rearrangement links TRBV18 to TRBJ1-1; perhaps TRBD1 as D (6 bases). V shed 3 bases and J shed 0 bases, with 14 bases lying between them. The CDR3 totals 16 residues. Germline CDR1 KGHSH, CDR2 LQKENI. Full variable domain (outside the CDR3, taken from reference TRBV18 and TRBJ1-1): NAGVMQNPRHLVRRRGQEARLRCSPMKGHSHVYWYRQLPEEGLKFMVYLQKENIIDESGMPKERFSAEFPKEGPSILRIQQVVRGDSAAYFCASSPNTDSMNTEAFFGQGTRLTVV.

This clone was found once. The chain employs TRBV4-1 and TRBJ2-5; 14 bases align to TRBD2. Germline CDR1 reads MGHRA; CDR2 reads YSYEKL. Unmatched junction bases numbered 0, after V lost 0 bases and J lost 3 bases. This CDR3 region has 16 residues. The chain's CDR3 is CASSQEGLAGEETQYF. Here the CDR3 DNA reads TGCGCCAGCAGCCAAGAGGGACTAGCGGGGGAAGAGACCCAGTACTTC.

The rearrangement links TRBV25-1 to TRBJ2-1, with 11 bases fitting TRBD2. J was trimmed by 5 bases and V by 3 bases; bases with no gene match: 6. Germline V gene data show CDR1 as MGHDK and CDR2 as SYGVNS. The CDR3 consists of 16 residues. The CDR3 sequence: CASSDTSGGYNNEQFF. In nucleotides, the CDR3 is TGTGCCAGCAGTGATACTAGCGGGGGCTACAACAATGAGCAGTTCTTC.

The genes are TRBV2 and TRBJ1-5; 7 bases agree with TRBD1. The CDR3 is 16 residues long. The V and J ends lost 3 bases and 6 bases, in that order; junction bases with no gene match: 11. Germline V lookup: CDR1 SNHLY, CDR2 FYNNEI. CDR3 amino acids: CASSDRGSSPAQPQHF. DNA of the CDR3: TGTGCCAGCAGTGACAGGGGGTCGTCCCCCGCTCAGCCCCAGCATTTT.

This chain uses TRBV18 with TRBJ2-3; tentatively, D is TRBD2 (6 bases). The CDR3 runs 16 residues. The V and J ends lost 0 bases and 1 base respectively, with 11 bases between them. Looked up from germline, CDR1 is KGHSH and CDR2 is LQKENI. CDR3 sequence reads: CASSPPTGGGTDTQYF. The CDR3 DNA follows: TGTGCCAGCTCACCACCAACTGGAGGGGGCACAGATACGCAGTATTTT.

The chain recombines TRBV7-9 with TRBJ2-7; 8 positions agree with TRBD1. V lost 4 bases to trimming and J lost 6 bases; unmatched junction nucleotides: 8. Germline lookup yields CDR1 SEHNR and CDR2 FQNEAQ (reference sequence). The CDR3 sequence is 14 residues long. The CDR3 DNA follows: TGTGCCAGCAGCTCATTAGGACAGGGTGGCGAGCAGTACTTC. Its protein product is CASSSLGQGGEQYF.

The J gene is TRBJ2-1, the V gene TRBV27, with 9 bases lining up with TRBD2. The CDR3 is 15 residues long. The germline V gene encodes CDR1 MNHEY and CDR2 SMNVEV (reference sequence). With V trimmed by 9 bases and J by 2 bases, 8 bases remained unmatched. This chain's CDR3 is CASTNSGGPYNEQFF. The CDR3 DNA follows: TGTGCCAGTACTAATAGCGGGGGACCCTACAATGAGCAGTTCTTC.

The chain combines TRBV30 with TRBJ2-2; weak D call: TRBD2 (5 bases). This CDR3 is built from 14 residues. Germline V gene data show CDR1 as GTSNPN and CDR2 as SVGIG (reference sequence). Trimming removed 0 bases from V and 6 bases from J, with 11 bases in between. CDR3: CAWSVGLEAGELFF. The CDR3 DNA follows: TGTGCCTGGAGTGTAGGACTCGAAGCCGGGGAGCTGTTTTTT.

The chain couples TRBV9 to TRBJ2-3, with TRBD2 as a possible D gene (5 bases). The CDR3 sequence is 15 residues long. CDR1 and CDR2 from the germline V gene are SGDLS and YYNGEE. Trimming removed 4 bases from V and 1 base from J, with 13 bases in between. In nucleotides, the CDR3 is TGTGCCAGCAGCCGTGAGGGAAGGGGCACAGATACGCAGTATTTT. As protein: CASSREGRGTDTQYF.

This rearrangement joins TRBV30 to TRBJ2-7; TRBD1 matches at 7 bases. Trimming took 4 bases from V and 0 from J; bases not matched to a gene: 6. This CDR3 has 14 amino acids. Germline V gene sequence: CDR1 GTSNPN, CDR2 SVGIG (reference sequence). CDR3 residues: CAWKRTGVSYEQYF. The CDR3, as DNA: TGTGCCTGGAAACGGACAGGAGTCTCCTACGAGCAGTACTTC.